This T cell receptor beta chain was profiled in a study of blood T cell repertoires in COVID-19. About the research overall: COVID-19 samples from acute and convalescent phases originated in the United States, Italy and Spain. T cells, B-cell-depleted T cells, or PBMCs supplied cDNA or gDNA.

Source study methods: The authors estimated nucleated cell counts from reference gene primer amplification. The method was immunoSEQ multiplex PCR; TCRdb's version includes in-frame clones alone and lacks a portion of them. For V, J and clone size, that table is used; D and trimming come from the DNA. The sample includes almost 200,000 clones, approximately 80% of them seen just once. Followed longitudinally, the Seattle patients had been enrolled during active infection. Between the trimmed V and J ends, which lost 1 base and 0 bases, there was a span of 13 bases. The CDR3 totals 16 residues. CDR1 is SGHDN, CDR2 FVKESK, per germline.

This clonotype was obtained from a man aged 55 to 70 with COVID-19, enrolled during active disease. The sample consisted of peripheral blood. The chain carries TRBV14 and TRBJ2-7, with D possibly being TRBD1 (6 bases). CDR3: CASSQVGGRGSYEQYF. CDR3 DNA: TGTGCCAGCAGCCAAGTCGGTGGCAGGGGCTCCTACGAGCAGTACTTC.